This TCR beta chain was captured by sequencing in a study of blood T cell repertoires in COVID-19. Self-reported history from a screening survey and questionnaire set each donor's cohort. The study counted Cohort 3 donors as recovered given two negative PCRs, clearance, or symptom resolution. Authors' processing steps: Nucleated cell counts were estimated from reference gene primer amplification. Sequencing used immunoSEQ multiplex PCR; TCRdb keeps in-frame clones, though not all of them. V, J and clone size were drawn from that table, and D and trimming were deduced from the DNA. The sample carries around 300,000 clones, 86% recorded once. V was pared by 1 base and J by 6 bases, with 3 bases of the junction left unmatched. There are 14 residues in the CDR3. Germline lookup yields CDR1 SGHTA and CDR2 FQGTGA.

The sample consisted of PBMCs or T cells enriched from blood (not recorded which). V gene TRBV7-3 combines with J gene TRBJ2-1; 7 bases line up with TRBD2. This clonotype was obtained from a woman aged 18 to 35 who had recovered from COVID-19. DNA for the CDR3: TGTGCCAGCAGCTTAAATGGCGGGGGCAATGAGCAGTTCTTC. The encoded protein is CASSLNGGGNEQFF.